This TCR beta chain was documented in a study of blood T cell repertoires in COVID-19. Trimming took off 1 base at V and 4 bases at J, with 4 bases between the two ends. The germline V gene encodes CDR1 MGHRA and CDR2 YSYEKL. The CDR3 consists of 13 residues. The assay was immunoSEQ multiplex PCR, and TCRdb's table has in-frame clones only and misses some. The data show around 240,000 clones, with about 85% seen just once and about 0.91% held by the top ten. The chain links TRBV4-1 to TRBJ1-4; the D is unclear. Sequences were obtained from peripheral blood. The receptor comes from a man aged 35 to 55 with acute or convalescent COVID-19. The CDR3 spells CASSQAVNEKLFF. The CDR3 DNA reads TGCGCCAGCAGCCAAGCAGTTAATGAAAAACTGTTTTTT.